The 9 T cell receptor beta chains presented below share a single source sample, sequenced in a study of blood T cells in healthy people across ages. A sample-barcoded 5' primer and a J-beta primer mix were used in a second PCR of roughly 7 to 12 cycles. TCRdb redid the calling of the 5' RACE reads with MiXCR, one entry per CDR3 protein. The table records around 690,000 distinct CDR3 sequences, approximately 59% of them present only once. The sample was blood. These receptor sequences come from a man aged 55 to 70 in good health.

As for this clonotype: A junction boundary mismatches the germline segment, possibly from a read error. The chain joins TRBV6-5 to TRBJ1-2, with 12 bases identical to TRBD1. Germline V gene data show CDR1 as MNHEY and CDR2 as SVGAGI. The CDR3 has 15 residues. The CDR3 protein is CASSSTGTGGYRYTF. The CDR3 DNA reads TGTGCCAGCAGTAGCACCGGGACAGGGGGCTATCGCTACACCTTC.

The CDR3 sequence is CSARLHEGAQYF. CDR3 sequence (DNA): TGCAGTGCTAGACTCCATGAGGGGGCCCAGTACTTC. The V gene is TRBV20-1, the J gene TRBJ2-4; TRBD1 matches at 7 bases. The length of the CDR3 is 12 residues. J lost 13 bases, V lost 2 bases, and 8 bases had no gene match. In germline, CDR1 is DFQATT, CDR2 SNEGSKA (reference sequence).

The chain carries TRBV14 and TRBJ2-7; 11 nucleotides line up with TRBD1. J gave up 3 bases and V 4 bases, and 8 bases lay outside the gene matches. The CDR3 is made up of 16 amino acids. Germline V lookup: CDR1 SGHDN, CDR2 FVKESK. The CDR3 is CASSRTRTGGSYEQYF. For the CDR3, the DNA is TGTGCCAGCAGCCGAACCCGGACAGGGGGCAGCTACGAGCAGTACTTC. The full variable domain, its missing parts supplied by reference TRBV14 and TRBJ2-7, is EAGVTQFPSHSVIEKGQTVTLRCDPISGHDNLYWYRRVMGKEIKFLLHFVKESKQDESGMPNNRFLAERTGGTYSTLKVQPAELEDSGVYFCASSRTRTGGSYEQYFGPGTRLTVT.

The chain combines TRBV3-1 with TRBJ2-2; D gene uncertain. Germline CDR1 LGHDT, CDR2 YNNKEL (reference sequence). The ends were cut back, 1 base at V and 7 bases at J, with 7 bases in the middle. There are 13 residues in the CDR3. The CDR3 region is CASSQVGIGELFF. The CDR3 region has the DNA TGTGCCAGCAGCCAAGTTGGAATCGGGGAGCTGTTTTTT.

This clonotype has just one count. The chain couples TRBV29-1 to TRBJ2-2, with 8 bases matching TRBD1. Germline CDR1 reads SQVTM; CDR2 reads ANQGSEA. The CDR3 is 14 amino acids. After removal of 6 bases from V and 7 bases from J, the junction contained 10 bases not matched to a gene. The CDR3 is CSVSTGVDFGELFF. CDR3 in DNA: TGCAGCGTCTCGACAGGGGTGGATTTCGGGGAGCTGTTTTTT.

The V and J genes are TRBV5-5 and TRBJ2-5; D possibly corresponds to TRBD1 (6 bases). Germline assignment: CDR1 SGHKS and CDR2 YYEKEE (reference sequence). This CDR3 is 14 amino acids long. With 3 bases removed from V and 4 bases from J, the gap between germline ends came to 13 bases. CDR3 region: CASSWGRSRETQYF. The CDR3 DNA reads as TGTGCCAGCAGCTGGGGGCGATCCCGAGAGACCCAGTACTTC.

This clonotype was counted between two and nine times. The CDR3 loop is CASSQYGMTDNEQFF. The CDR3 nucleotides are TGCGCCAGCAGCCAATACGGGATGACAGACAATGAGCAGTTCTTC. The chain is built from TRBV4-1 and TRBJ2-1; D tentatively reads TRBD1 or TRBD2 (5 bases each). Germline V lookup: CDR1 MGHRA, CDR2 YSYEKL. The V end lost 2 bases, the J end lost 5 bases, and 13 bases lay between the germline ends. The length of the CDR3 is 15 residues.

This chain connects TRBV20-1 to TRBJ2-5; TRBD1 agrees at 7 bases. In germline, CDR1 is DFQATT, CDR2 SNEGSKA (reference sequence). With 5 bases clipped from V and 2 bases from J, the junction kept 17 bases outside the gene matches. CDR3 length: 17 amino acids. The CDR3 here is CSAEIGRQGRAQETQYF. For the CDR3, the DNA is TGCAGTGCTGAGATCGGACGACAGGGTCGGGCTCAAGAGACCCAGTACTTC.

The chain combines TRBV28 with TRBJ2-3; TRBD2 matches at 7 bases. The CDR3 length is 15 residues. Germline loops: CDR1 MDHEN, CDR2 SYDVKM. Losses at the gene ends were 4 bases for V and 0 bases for J; bases not matched to a gene: 4. The CDR3 region has the DNA TGTGCCAGCAGTTGGGGGGGTGCTAGCACAGATACGCAGTATTTT. This translates into CASSWGGASTDTQYF.